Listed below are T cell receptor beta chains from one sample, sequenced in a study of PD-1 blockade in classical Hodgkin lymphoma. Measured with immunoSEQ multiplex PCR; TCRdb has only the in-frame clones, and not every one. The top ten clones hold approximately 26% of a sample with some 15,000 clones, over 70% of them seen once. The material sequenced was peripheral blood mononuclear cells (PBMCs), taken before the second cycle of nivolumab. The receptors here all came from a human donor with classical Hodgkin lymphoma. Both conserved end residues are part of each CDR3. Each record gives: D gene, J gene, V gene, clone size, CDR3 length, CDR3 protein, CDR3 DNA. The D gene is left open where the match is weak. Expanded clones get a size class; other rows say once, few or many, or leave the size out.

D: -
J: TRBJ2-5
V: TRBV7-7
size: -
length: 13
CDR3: CASSLGGEETQYF
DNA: TGTGCCAGCAGCTTAGGAGGGGAAGAGACCCAGTACTTC

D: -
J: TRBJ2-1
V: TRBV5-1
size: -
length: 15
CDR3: CASSPTGGTYNEQFF
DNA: TGCGCCAGCAGCCCAACCGGGGGAACCTACAATGAGCAGTTCTTC

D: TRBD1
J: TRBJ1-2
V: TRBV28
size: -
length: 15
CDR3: CASSLRDRGDYGYTF
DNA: TGTGCCAGCAGTTTACGTGACAGGGGGGACTATGGCTACACCTTC

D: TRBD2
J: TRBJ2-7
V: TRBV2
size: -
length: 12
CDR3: CASRGLAYEQYF
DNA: TGTGCCAGCAGGGGACTAGCTTACGAGCAGTACTTC

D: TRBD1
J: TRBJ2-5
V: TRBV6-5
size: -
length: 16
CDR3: CASSFVGTGFGETQYF
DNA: TGTGCCAGCAGTTTTGTAGGGACAGGGTTCGGGGAGACCCAGTACTTC

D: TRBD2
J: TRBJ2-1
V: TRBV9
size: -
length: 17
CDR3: CASSVEGSGGPYNEQFF
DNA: TGTGCCAGCAGCGTAGAAGGTAGCGGGGGACCCTACAATGAGCAGTTCTTC

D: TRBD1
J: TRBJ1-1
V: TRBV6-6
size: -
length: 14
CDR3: CASSYNRGSHEAFF
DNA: TGTGCCAGCAGTTACAACAGGGGCAGTCACGAAGCTTTCTTT

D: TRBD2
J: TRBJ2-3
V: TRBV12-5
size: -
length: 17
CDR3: CASGLSRPGGTTDTQYF
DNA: TGTGCTAGTGGTTTGTCCCGGCCCGGGGGGACTACAGATACGCAGTATTTT

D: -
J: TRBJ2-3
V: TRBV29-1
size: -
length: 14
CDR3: CSVVRGPATDTQYF
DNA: TGCAGCGTTGTCCGGGGGCCCGCCACAGATACGCAGTATTTT

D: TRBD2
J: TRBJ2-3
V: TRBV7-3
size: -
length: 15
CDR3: CASSLRGTRSDTQYF
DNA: TGTGCCAGCAGCTTAAGGGGGACTAGGTCAGATACGCAGTATTTT

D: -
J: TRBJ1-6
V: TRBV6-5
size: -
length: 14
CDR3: CASSYYPNDSPLHF
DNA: TGTGCCAGCAGTTATTATCCTAACGATTCACCCCTCCACTTT

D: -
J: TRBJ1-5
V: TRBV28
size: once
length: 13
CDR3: CASRGGSNQPQHF
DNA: TGTGCCAGCAGGGGTGGAAGCAATCAGCCCCAGCATTTT

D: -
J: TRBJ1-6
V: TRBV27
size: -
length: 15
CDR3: CASSFNRDTNSPLHF
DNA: TGTGCCAGCAGTTTCAACAGGGACACAAATTCACCCCTCCACTTT

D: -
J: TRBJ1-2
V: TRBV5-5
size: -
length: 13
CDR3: CASSLAGNYGYTF
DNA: TGTGCCAGCAGCTTGGCAGGGAACTATGGCTACACCTTC

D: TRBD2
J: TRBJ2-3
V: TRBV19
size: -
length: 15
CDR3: CASTPAGAGTDTQYF
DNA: TGTGCCAGTACCCCAGCGGGGGCGGGCACAGATACGCAGTATTTT

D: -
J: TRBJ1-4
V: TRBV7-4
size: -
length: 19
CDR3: CASSLKHQLLTSTNEKLFF
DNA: TGTGCCAGCAGCTTAAAACACCAATTATTAACCTCAACTAATGAAAAACTGTTTTTT

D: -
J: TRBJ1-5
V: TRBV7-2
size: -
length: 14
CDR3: CASSTGGSNQPQHF
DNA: TGTGCCAGCAGCACGGGGGGTAGCAATCAGCCCCAGCATTTT

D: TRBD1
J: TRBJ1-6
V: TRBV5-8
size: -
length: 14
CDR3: CASSRDRDFSPLHF
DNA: TGTGCCAGCAGCCGGGACAGGGATTTTTCACCCCTCCACTTT

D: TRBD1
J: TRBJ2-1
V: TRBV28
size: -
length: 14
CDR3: CASSSTGGANEQFF
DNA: TGTGCCAGCAGCTCGACAGGGGGGGCGAATGAGCAGTTCTTC

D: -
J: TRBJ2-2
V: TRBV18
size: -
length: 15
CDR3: CASSLTSLSTGELFF
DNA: TGTGCCAGCTCACTAACTAGTTTGAGCACCGGGGAGCTGTTTTTT

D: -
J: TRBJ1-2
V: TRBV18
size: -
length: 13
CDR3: CASSPERGGGYTF
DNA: TGTGCCAGCTCACCAGAACGAGGCGGCGGCTACACCTTC

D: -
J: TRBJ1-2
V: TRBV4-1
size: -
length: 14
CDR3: CASSQSDLNYGYTF
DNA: TGCGCCAGCAGCCAATCGGACTTGAACTATGGCTACACCTTC

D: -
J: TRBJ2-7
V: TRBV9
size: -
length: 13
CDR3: CASSAGPGYEQYF
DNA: TGTGCCAGCAGCGCGGGCCCTGGATACGAGCAGTACTTC

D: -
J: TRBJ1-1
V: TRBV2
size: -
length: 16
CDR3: CASSEALKQGNTEAFF
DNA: TGTGCCAGCAGTGAAGCCCTAAAACAGGGGAACACTGAAGCTTTCTTT

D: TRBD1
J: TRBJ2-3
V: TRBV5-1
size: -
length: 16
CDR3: CASSLTGGAITDTQYF
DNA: TGCGCCAGCAGCCTAACAGGGGGCGCGATTACAGATACGCAGTATTTT

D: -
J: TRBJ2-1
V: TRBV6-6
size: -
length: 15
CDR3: CASSYSGGAYNEQFF
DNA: TGTGCCAGCAGTTACTCGGGGGGCGCGTACAATGAGCAGTTCTTC

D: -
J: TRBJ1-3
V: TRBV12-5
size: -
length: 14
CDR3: CASGLWFTGNTIYF
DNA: TGTGCTAGTGGTTTGTGGTTTACTGGAAACACCATATATTTT

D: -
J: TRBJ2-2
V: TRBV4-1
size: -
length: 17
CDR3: CASSQVLGGINTGELFF
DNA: TGCGCCAGCAGCCAAGTCCTTGGGGGGATTAACACCGGGGAGCTGTTTTTT

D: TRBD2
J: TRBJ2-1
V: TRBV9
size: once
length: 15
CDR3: CASSTRGGTYNEQFF
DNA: TGTGCCAGCAGCACGCGGGGGGGAACCTACAATGAGCAGTTCTTC

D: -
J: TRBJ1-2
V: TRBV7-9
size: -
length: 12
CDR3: CASSLARPGYTF
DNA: TGTGCCAGCAGCTTAGCGCGGCCTGGCTACACCTTC

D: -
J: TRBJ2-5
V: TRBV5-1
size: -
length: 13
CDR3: CASSSGRGETQYF
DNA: TGCGCCAGCAGCTCCGGTAGGGGAGAGACCCAGTACTTC

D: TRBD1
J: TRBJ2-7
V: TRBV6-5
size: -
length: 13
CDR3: CASSMDRNYEQYF
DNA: TGTGCCAGCAGTATGGACAGGAACTACGAGCAGTACTTC

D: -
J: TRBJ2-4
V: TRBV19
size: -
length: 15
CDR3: CASRQTRTGRNIQYF
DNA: TGTGCCAGTAGACAAACCAGAACGGGGAGAAACATTCAGTACTTC

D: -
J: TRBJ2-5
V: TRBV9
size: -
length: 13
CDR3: CASSSGTFGTQYF
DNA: TGTGCCAGCAGCTCAGGGACATTCGGGACCCAGTACTTC

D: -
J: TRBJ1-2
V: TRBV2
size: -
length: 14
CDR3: CASRPVGPNYGYTF
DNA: TGTGCCAGCAGACCCGTAGGCCCGAACTATGGCTACACCTTC

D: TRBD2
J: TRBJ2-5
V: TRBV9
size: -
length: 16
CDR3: CASSVGGGGKGETQYF
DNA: TGTGCCAGCAGCGTAGGTGGGGGGGGAAAGGGAGAGACCCAGTACTTC

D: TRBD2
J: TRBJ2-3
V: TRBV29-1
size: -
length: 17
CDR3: CSVESWASGVATDTQYF
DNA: TGCAGCGTTGAATCCTGGGCTAGCGGGGTTGCTACAGATACGCAGTATTTT

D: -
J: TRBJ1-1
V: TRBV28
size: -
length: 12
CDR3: CASSFRGTEAFF
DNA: TGTGCCAGCAGTTTTAGGGGCACTGAAGCTTTCTTT

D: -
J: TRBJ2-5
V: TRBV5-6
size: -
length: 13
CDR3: CASSVEIQETQYF
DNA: TGTGCCAGCAGCGTCGAAATTCAAGAGACCCAGTACTTC

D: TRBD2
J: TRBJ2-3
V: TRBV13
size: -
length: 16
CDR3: CASSLGLAGESDTQYF
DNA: TGTGCCAGCAGCTTGGGACTAGCGGGGGAATCAGATACGCAGTATTTT

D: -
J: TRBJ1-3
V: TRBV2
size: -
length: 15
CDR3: CASSERVFAGNTIYF
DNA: TGTGCCAGCAGTGAAAGGGTATTCGCTGGAAACACCATATATTTT

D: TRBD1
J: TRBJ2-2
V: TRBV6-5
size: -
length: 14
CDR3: CASSRGQGIGELFF
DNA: TGTGCCAGCAGTCGGGGACAGGGTATCGGGGAGCTGTTTTTT

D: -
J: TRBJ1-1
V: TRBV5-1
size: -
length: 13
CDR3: CASGDLSGGEAFF
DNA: TGCGCCAGCGGTGACCTGTCGGGCGGTGAAGCTTTCTTT

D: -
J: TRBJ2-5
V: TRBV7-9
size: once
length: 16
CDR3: CASSLAAGLGGETQYF
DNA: TGTGCCAGCAGCTTAGCGGCGGGACTAGGGGGCGAGACCCAGTACTTC

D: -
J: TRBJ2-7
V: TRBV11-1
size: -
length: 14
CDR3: CASSPGWRVYEQYF
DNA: TGTGCCAGCAGCCCAGGGTGGCGGGTCTACGAGCAGTACTTC

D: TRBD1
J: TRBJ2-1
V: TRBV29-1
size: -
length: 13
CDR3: CSVVGQVYNEQFF
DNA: TGCAGCGTTGTCGGACAGGTCTACAATGAGCAGTTCTTC

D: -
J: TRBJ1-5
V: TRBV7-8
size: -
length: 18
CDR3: CASSPLQTDKSRNQPQHF
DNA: TGTGCCAGCAGCCCCCTCCAGACGGACAAGTCCCGAAATCAGCCCCAGCATTTT

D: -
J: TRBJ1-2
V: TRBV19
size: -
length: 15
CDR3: CASSIVGGGGYGYTF
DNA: TGTGCCAGTAGTATAGTTGGAGGAGGGGGCTATGGCTACACCTTC

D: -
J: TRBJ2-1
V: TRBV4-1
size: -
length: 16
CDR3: CASSQVLGGPDNEQFF
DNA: TGCGCCAGCAGCCAAGTGTTGGGGGGGCCGGACAATGAGCAGTTCTTC

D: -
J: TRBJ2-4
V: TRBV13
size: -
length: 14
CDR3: CASSGRGAKNIQYF
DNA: TGTGCCAGCAGCGGGAGAGGGGCCAAAAACATTCAGTACTTC

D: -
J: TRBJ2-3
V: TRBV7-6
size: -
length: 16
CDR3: CASSFRQALETDTQYF
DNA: TGTGCCAGCAGCTTCCGACAGGCCTTGGAGACAGATACGCAGTATTTT